This TCR beta chain stems from a study of T cells expressing NK-cell markers. TCR beta libraries carry UMIs added by 5'RACE template switching. TCRdb re-analyzed the 5' RACE reads; it lists each CDR3 protein once, without DNA. This repertoire includes roughly 180,000 distinct CDR3 sequences. Study conclusions and caveats: Uncertainty persisted over the HCMV specificity of expanded NKG2C+ T cell clones.

As concerns this clonotype: Its antigen is not identified.

Looked up from germline, CDR1 is SQVTM and CDR2 is ANQGSEA. CDR3 length equals 15 residues. The chain recombines TRBV29-1 with TRBJ2-1; absent DNA, TCRdb's TRBD1 call cannot be checked. The sample was blood T cells: a sorted CD56 or NKG2C T cell subset, CD4+ or CD8+ T cells, or bulk PBMC T cells (not recorded which). This TCR was recovered from a woman between 18 and 70 years old in good health. The CDR3 spells CSVQLGQGNLNEQFF.